Following are 9 T cell receptor beta chains from one sample sequenced in a study of shared clonotypes between healthy human individuals. Method: immunoSEQ multiplex PCR; TCRdb's copy keeps in-frame clones and lacks some. The sample consists of about 2 million clones, about 94% of them appearing once. Terminally differentiated effector memory CD45RA+ cells were left out of the naive CD8 fraction, which was CD45RO-negative and positively selected for CCR7. The specimen sequenced was naive CD8+ T cells sorted from blood. Source of these receptors: a man younger than 35 in good health.

V and J are TRBV14 and TRBJ2-1; D is perhaps TRBD2 (5 bases). This CDR3 contains 16 residues. The germline V and J ends were trimmed by 0 bases and 0 bases, with 9 bases remaining between them. Looked up from germline, CDR1 is SGHDN and CDR2 is FVKESK. The DNA for the CDR3 is TGTGCCAGCAGCCAAGATACGGGATACTCCTACAATGAGCAGTTCTTC. It codes for CASSQDTGYSYNEQFF.

The CDR3 here is CAWSVVEGAEQYF. In DNA, the CDR3 is TGTGCCTGGAGTGTGGTAGAAGGGGCCGAGCAGTACTTC. The genes are TRBV30 and TRBJ2-7; tentatively, D is TRBD1 (5 bases). Trimming took off 0 bases at V and 6 bases at J, with 12 bases between the two ends. CDR3 length: 13 residues. CDR1 GTSNPN and CDR2 SVGIG come from the germline V gene (reference sequence).

The rearrangement links TRBV29-1 to TRBJ2-7; the D gene could be TRBD1 or TRBD2 (5 bases each). Between the trimmed V and J ends, which lost 6 bases and 4 bases, there was a span of 13 bases. Germline V gene data show CDR1 as SQVTM and CDR2 as ANQGSEA. CDR3 length equals 12 residues. Here the CDR3 reads CSVTGTGYEQYF. The CDR3 DNA follows: TGCAGCGTGACCGGGACGGGTTACGAGCAGTACTTC.

The chain links TRBV30 to TRBJ2-1; 12 nucleotides match TRBD2. Per germline, CDR1 GTSNPN and CDR2 SVGIG (reference sequence). Trimming at V came to 5 bases and at J to 4 bases, leaving 6 bases not matched to a gene. The CDR3 is 15 amino acids. The CDR3 region has the DNA TGTGCCTGGCAACTTACTAGCGGGGGGTACAATGAGCAGTTCTTC. As protein: CAWQLTSGGYNEQFF.

This chain connects TRBV7-6 to TRBJ2-1, with D perhaps TRBD1 (6 bases). CDR3 length equals 14 residues. Germline V gene sequence: CDR1 SGHVS, CDR2 FNYEAQ. V lost 2 bases and J 5 bases, leaving 10 bases between the germline ends. The CDR3 sequence: CASSLYEGDNEQFF. As DNA, the CDR3 is TGTGCCAGCAGCTTATATGAGGGGGACAATGAGCAGTTCTTC. The entire variable domain, with the rest obtained from reference TRBV7-6 and TRBJ2-1, is as follows: GAGVSQSPRYKVTKRGQDVALRCDPISGHVSLYWYRQALGQGPEFLTYFNYEAQQDKSGLPNDRFSAERPEGSISTLTIQRTEQRDSAMYRCASSLYEGDNEQFFGPGTRLTVL.

This chain connects TRBV6-5 to TRBJ2-5; TRBD1 matches at 7 bases. The tail of the sequence fits TRBJ2-7 better, so the J call may be wrong. There are 15 residues in the CDR3. Germline CDR1 is MNHEY and CDR2 is SVGAGI. The CDR3 DNA sequence: TGTGCCAGCAGTTACTCAGGGGGCGCCCACTACGAGCAGTACTTC. Protein sequence: CASSYSGGAHYEQYF.

The rearrangement links TRBV2 to TRBJ1-2; possibly TRBD1 for D (6 bases). Germline V gene data show CDR1 as SNHLY and CDR2 as FYNNEI. V was cut by 0 bases and J by 3 bases, with 14 bases left in between. CDR3 length: 16 residues. The CDR3 is CASSEARAGVDYGYTF. Here the CDR3 DNA reads TGTGCCAGCAGTGAAGCGCGGGCAGGGGTCGACTATGGCTACACCTTC. Using reference TRBV2 and TRBJ1-2 for the parts outside the CDR3, the full variable domain is EPEVTQTPSHQVTQMGQEVILRCVPISNHLYFYWYRQILGQKVEFLVSFYNNEISEKSEIFDDQFSVERPDGSNFTLKIRSTKLEDSAMYFCASSEARAGVDYGYTFGSGTRLTVV.

A note on this clone: This sample also contains other DNA sequences that code for the same CDR3. This chain connects TRBV7-9 to TRBJ2-1; D is uncertain. Germline CDR1 reads SEHNR; CDR2 reads FQNEAQ (reference sequence). CDR3 length: 13 amino acids. V lost 2 bases, J lost 0 bases, and 2 bases lay in between. The CDR3 is CASSLPSYNEQFF. DNA of the CDR3: TGTGCCAGCAGCTTACCCTCCTACAATGAGCAGTTCTTC.

The V and J genes are TRBV29-1 and TRBJ2-2; no firm D call. CDR3 length equals 13 residues. Germline loops: CDR1 SQVTM, CDR2 ANQGSEA. Trimming cost V 6 bases and J 3 bases, with 11 bases left between them. CDR3 DNA sequence: TGCAGCGTCGACCAGGCCTACACCGGGGAGCTGTTTTTT. Translated, it gives CSVDQAYTGELFF.